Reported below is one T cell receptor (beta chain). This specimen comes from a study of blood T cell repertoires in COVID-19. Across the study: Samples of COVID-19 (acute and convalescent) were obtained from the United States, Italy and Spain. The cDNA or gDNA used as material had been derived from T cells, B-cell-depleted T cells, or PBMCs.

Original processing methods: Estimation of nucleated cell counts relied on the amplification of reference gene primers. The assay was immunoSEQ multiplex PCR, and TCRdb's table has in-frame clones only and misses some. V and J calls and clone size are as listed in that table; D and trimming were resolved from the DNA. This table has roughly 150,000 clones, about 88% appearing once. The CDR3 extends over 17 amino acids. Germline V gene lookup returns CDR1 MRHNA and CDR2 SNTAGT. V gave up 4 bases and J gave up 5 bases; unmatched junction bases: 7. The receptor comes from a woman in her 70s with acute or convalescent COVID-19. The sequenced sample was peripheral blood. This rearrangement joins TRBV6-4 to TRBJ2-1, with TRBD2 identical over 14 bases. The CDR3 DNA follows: TGTGCCAGCAGTGGAAATCCGGGACTAGCGGGGGACAATGAGCAGTTCTTC. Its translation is CASSGNPGLAGDNEQFF.